This T cell receptor (beta chain) was recovered during a study of blood T cell repertoires in COVID-19. In the study overall: Samples of COVID-19 (acute and convalescent) were obtained from the United States, Italy and Spain. T cells, B-cell-depleted T cells, or PBMCs provided the cDNA or gDNA that served as material.

Trimming left V 1 base short and J 5 bases short, with 14 bases between. Germline V gene data show CDR1 as LNHDA and CDR2 as SQIVND (reference sequence). The CDR3 spans 15 residues. Sequencing used immunoSEQ multiplex PCR; TCRdb keeps in-frame clones, though not all of them. The data show roughly 82,000 clones, around 80% seen once. This chain connects TRBV19 to TRBJ1-2; no firm D call. The sequenced sample was peripheral blood. This receptor was obtained from an older woman with acute or convalescent COVID-19. CDR3 residues: CASSIGQNLEYGYTF. CDR3 DNA sequence: TGTGCCAGTAGTATAGGCCAAAACCTAGAATATGGCTACACCTTC.